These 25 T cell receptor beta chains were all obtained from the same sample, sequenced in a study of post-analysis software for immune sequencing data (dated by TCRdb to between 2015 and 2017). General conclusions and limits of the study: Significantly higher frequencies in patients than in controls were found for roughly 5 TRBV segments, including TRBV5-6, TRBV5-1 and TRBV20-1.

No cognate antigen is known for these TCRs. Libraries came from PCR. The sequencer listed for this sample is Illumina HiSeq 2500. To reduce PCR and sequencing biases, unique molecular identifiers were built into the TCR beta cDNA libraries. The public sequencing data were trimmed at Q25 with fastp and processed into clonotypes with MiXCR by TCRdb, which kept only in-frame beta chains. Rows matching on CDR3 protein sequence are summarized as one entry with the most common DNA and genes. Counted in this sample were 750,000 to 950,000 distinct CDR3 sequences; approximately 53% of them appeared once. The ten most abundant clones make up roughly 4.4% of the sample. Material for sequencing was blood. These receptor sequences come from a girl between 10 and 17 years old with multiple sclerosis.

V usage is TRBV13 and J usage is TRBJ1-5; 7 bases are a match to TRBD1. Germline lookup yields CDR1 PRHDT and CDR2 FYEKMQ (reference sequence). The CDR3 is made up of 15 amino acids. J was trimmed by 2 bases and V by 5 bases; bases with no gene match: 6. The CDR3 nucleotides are TGTGCCAGCAGCCGAACAGGGGAGGGCAATCAGCCCCAGCATTTT. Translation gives CASSRTGEGNQPQHF.

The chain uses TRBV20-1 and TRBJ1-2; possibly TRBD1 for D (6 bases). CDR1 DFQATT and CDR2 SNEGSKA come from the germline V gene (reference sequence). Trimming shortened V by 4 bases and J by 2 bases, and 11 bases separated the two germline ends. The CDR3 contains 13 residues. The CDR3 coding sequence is TGCAGTGCTACTTGGACAGACAACTATGGCTACACCTTC. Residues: CSATWTDNYGYTF.

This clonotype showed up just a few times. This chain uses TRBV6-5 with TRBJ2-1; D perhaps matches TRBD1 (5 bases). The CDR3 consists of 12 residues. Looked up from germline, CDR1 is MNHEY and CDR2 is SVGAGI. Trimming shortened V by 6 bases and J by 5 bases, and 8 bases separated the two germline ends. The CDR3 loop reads CASRRTNNEQFF. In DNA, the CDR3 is TGTGCCAGCAGAAGGACAAACAATGAGCAGTTCTTC.

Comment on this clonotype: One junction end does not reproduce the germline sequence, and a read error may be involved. The CDR3 spells CASGLFERGHEQFF. The CDR3 DNA reads TGTGCCAGCGGCTTATTTGAGCGGGGACATGAGCAGTTCTTC. The V and J genes are TRBV7-8 and TRBJ2-1, with 7 nucleotides matching TRBD2. Germline CDR1 and CDR2: SGHVS and FQNEAQ. This CDR3 is built from 14 residues. The whole variable domain, filled in from reference TRBV7-8 and TRBJ2-1, reads GAGVSQSPRYKVAKRGQDVALRCDPISGHVSLFWYQQALGQGPEFLTYFQNEAQLDKSGLPSDRFFAERPEGSVSTLKIQRTQQEDSAVYLCASGLFERGHEQFFGPGTRLTVL.

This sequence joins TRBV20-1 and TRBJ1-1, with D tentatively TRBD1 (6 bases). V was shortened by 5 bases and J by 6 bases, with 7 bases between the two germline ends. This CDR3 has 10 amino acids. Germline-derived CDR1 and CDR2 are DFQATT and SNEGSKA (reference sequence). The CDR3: CSAYRAEAFF. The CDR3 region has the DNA TGCAGTGCTTACAGGGCTGAAGCTTTCTTT.

CDR3 in DNA: TGTGCCAGCAGCCAAGGCCCAGGGGGCAGGGAGACCCAGTACTTC. Amino acids: CASSQGPGGRETQYF. The gene calls are TRBV4-2 and TRBJ2-5; 8 bases match TRBD1. Trimming at V came to 1 base and at J to 5 bases, leaving 6 bases not matched to a gene. The CDR3 is 15 amino acids. Germline V gives CDR1 LGHNA, CDR2 YNFKEQ.

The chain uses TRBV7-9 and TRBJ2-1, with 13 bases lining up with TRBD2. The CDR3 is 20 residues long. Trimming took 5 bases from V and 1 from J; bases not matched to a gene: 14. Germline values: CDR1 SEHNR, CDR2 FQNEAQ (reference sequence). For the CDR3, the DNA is TGTGCCAGCAGCCCACCCCAGACTAGCGGGGGGTCGAGATCCTACAATGAGCAGTTCTTC. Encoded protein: CASSPPQTSGGSRSYNEQFF.

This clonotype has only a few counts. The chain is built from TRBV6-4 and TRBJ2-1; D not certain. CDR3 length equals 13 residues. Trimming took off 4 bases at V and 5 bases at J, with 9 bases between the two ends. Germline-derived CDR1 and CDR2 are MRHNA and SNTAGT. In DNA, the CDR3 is TGTGCCAGCAGTGTTGGACCCGACAATGAGCAGTTCTTC. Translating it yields CASSVGPDNEQFF.

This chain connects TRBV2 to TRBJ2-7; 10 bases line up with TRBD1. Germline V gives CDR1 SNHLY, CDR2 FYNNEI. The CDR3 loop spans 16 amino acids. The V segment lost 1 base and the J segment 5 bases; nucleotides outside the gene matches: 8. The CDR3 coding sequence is TGTGCCAGCAGTGAAGAGTGGGGGACAGGGGTCAACGAGCAGTACTTC. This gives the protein CASSEEWGTGVNEQYF. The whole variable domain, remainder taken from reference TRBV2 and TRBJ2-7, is EPEVTQTPSHQVTQMGQEVILRCVPISNHLYFYWYRQILGQKVEFLVSFYNNEISEKSEIFDDQFSVERPDGSNFTLKIRSTKLEDSAMYFCASSEEWGTGVNEQYFGPGTRLTVT.

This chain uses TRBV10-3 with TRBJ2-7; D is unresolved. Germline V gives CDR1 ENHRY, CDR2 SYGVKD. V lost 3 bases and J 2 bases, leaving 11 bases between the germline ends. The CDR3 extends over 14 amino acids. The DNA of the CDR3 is TGTGCCATCAGTGATACTCTAGTTCCCTACGAGCAGTACTTC. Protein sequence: CAISDTLVPYEQYF.

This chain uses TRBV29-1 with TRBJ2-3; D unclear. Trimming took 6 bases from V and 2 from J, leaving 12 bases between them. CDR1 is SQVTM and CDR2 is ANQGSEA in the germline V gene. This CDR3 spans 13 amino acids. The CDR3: CSVMTDSTDTQYF. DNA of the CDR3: TGCAGCGTAATGACCGACTCCACAGATACGCAGTATTTT.

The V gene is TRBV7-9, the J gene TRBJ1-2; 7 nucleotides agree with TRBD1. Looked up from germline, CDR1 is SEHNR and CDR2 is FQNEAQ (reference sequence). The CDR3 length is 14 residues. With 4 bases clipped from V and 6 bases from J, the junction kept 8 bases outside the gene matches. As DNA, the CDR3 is TGTGCCAGCAGCTCTCCGACAGGGACCCATGGCTACACCTTC. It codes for CASSSPTGTHGYTF.

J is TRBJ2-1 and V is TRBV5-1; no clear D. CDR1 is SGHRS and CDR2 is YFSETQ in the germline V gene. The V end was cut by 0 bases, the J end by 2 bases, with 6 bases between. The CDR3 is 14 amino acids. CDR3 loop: CASSLDTAYNEQFF. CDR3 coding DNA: TGCGCCAGCAGCTTGGATACAGCCTACAATGAGCAGTTCTTC. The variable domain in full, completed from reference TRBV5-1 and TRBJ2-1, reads KAGVTQTPRYLIKTRGQQVTLSCSPISGHRSVSWYQQTPGQGLQFLFEYFSETQRNKGNFPGRFSGRQFSNSRSEMNVSTLELGDSALYLCASSLDTAYNEQFFGPGTRLTVL.

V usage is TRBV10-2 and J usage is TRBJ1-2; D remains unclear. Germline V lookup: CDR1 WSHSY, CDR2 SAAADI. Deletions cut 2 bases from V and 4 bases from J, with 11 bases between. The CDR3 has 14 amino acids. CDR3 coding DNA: TGCGCCAGCAGTGAGGATCCACCTGCCTATGGCTACACCTTC. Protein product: CASSEDPPAYGYTF.

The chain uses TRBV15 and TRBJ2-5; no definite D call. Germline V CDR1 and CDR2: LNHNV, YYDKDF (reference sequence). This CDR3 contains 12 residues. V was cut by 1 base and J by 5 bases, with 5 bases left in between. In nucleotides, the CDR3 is TGTGCCACCAGCAGAGTTCGGGAGACCCAGTACTTC. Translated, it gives CATSRVRETQYF.

The CDR3 DNA is TGTGCCAGCAGTTCCCCGGACAGACACCTCCAGTACTTC. It yields the protein CASSSPDRHLQYF. This rearrangement joins TRBV27 to TRBJ2-5, with a weak D call TRBD1 (6 bases). V gave up 4 bases and J gave up 10 bases, with 16 bases separating them. In germline, CDR1 is MNHEY, CDR2 SMNVEV (reference sequence). This CDR3 is 13 amino acids long.

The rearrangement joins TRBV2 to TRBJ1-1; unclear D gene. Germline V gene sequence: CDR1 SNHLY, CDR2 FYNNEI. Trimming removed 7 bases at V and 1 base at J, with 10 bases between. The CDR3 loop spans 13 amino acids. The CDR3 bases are TGTGCCAGCACCCCAAGCGGGAACACTGAAGCTTTCTTT. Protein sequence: CASTPSGNTEAFF.

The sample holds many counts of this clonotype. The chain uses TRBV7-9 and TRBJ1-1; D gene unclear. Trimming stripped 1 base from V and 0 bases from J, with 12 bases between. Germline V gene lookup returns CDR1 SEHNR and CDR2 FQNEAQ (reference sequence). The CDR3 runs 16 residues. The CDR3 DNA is TGTGCCAGCAGCTTAGTGCTGGGTGCCCTGAACACTGAAGCTTTCTTT. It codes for CASSLVLGALNTEAFF.

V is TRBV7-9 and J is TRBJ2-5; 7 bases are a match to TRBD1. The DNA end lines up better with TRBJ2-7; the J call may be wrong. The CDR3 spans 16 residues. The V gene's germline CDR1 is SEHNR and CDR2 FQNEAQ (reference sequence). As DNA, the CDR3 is TGTGCCAGCAGCTTCGGCCGGACAGGTTACATCTACGAGCAGTACTTC. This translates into CASSFGRTGYIYEQYF.

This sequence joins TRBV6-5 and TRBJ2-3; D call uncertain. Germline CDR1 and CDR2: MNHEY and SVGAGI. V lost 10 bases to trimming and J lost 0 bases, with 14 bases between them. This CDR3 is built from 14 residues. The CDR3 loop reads CATGVSPSTDTQYF. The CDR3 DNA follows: TGTGCCACCGGCGTCTCCCCCAGCACAGATACGCAGTATTTT.

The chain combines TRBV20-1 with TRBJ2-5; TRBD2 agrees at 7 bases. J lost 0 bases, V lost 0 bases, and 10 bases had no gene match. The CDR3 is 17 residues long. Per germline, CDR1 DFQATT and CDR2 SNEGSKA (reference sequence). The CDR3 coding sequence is TGCAGTGCTAGAGATACTGGGACGGGGGGATACCAAGAGACCCAGTACTTC. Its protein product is CSARDTGTGGYQETQYF.

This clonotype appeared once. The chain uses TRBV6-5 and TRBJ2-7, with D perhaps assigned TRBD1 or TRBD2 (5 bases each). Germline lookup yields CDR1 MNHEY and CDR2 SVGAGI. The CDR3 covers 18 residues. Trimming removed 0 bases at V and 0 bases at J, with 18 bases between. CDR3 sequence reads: CASSYSGGDPRGSYEQYF. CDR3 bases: TGTGCCAGCAGTTACTCTGGGGGAGATCCTCGAGGCTCCTACGAGCAGTACTTC.

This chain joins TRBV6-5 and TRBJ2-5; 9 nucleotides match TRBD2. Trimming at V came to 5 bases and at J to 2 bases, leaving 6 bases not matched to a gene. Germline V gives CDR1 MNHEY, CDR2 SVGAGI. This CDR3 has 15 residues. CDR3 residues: CASSLLAGEQETQYF. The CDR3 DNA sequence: TGTGCCAGCAGTCTTTTAGCGGGGGAACAAGAGACCCAGTACTTC.

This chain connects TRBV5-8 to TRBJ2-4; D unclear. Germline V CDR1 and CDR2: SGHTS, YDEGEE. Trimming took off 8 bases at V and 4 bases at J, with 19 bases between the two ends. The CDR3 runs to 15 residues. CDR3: CASSHGRPIKNIQYF. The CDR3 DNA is TGTGCCAGTAGCCACGGACGGCCAATTAAAAACATTCAGTACTTC.

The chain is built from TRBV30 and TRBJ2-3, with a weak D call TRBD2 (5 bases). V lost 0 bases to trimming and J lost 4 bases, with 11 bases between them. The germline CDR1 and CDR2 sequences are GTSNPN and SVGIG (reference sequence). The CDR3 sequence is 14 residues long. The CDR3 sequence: CAWSVSGIPDTQYF. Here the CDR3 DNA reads TGTGCCTGGAGTGTTTCGGGGATTCCAGATACGCAGTATTTT.